These T cell receptor beta chains were read from a single sample in a study of regulatory dendritic cells for organ transplantation. Libraries were prepared by immunoSEQ multiplex PCR; TCRdb keeps only in-frame clonotypes and omits some of them. The sample lists tens of thousands of clones; about 79% were seen once. The sequenced sample consisted of memory CD4+ T cells from blood. All receptors come from a human donor in good health. The CDR3 runs from the conserved cysteine through the conserved F or W. D genes are given only for firm matches.

j_gene: TRBJ1-6
d_gene: -
v_gene: TRBV6-4
CDR3aa: CASSELGGYNSPLHF

j_gene: TRBJ2-5
d_gene: TRBD1
v_gene: TRBV29-1
CDR3aa: CSVGSGGRETQYF

j_gene: TRBJ2-5
d_gene: TRBD2
v_gene: TRBV5-1
CDR3aa: CASSFRGPGTRQETQYF

j_gene: TRBJ1-1
d_gene: -
v_gene: TRBV7-8
CDR3aa: CASSFEGRNTEAFF

j_gene: TRBJ2-2
d_gene: TRBD1
v_gene: TRBV18
CDR3aa: CASSPRQGESGELFF

j_gene: TRBJ2-2
d_gene: TRBD1
v_gene: TRBV7-9
CDR3aa: CASSWDSGGELFF

j_gene: TRBJ1-3
d_gene: -
v_gene: TRBV6-6
CDR3aa: CASRSFSGNTIYF

j_gene: TRBJ2-5
d_gene: -
v_gene: TRBV5-6
CDR3aa: CASSLARGERRETQYF

j_gene: TRBJ2-7
d_gene: TRBD2
v_gene: TRBV5-1
CDR3aa: CASGVTSGRTSYEQYF

j_gene: TRBJ2-5
d_gene: -
v_gene: TRBV21-1
CDR3aa: CASSNVCEAPGETQYF

j_gene: TRBJ2-5
d_gene: TRBD2
v_gene: TRBV9
CDR3aa: CASSPQAGGRETQYF

j_gene: TRBJ2-1
d_gene: TRBD2
v_gene: TRBV18
CDR3aa: CASSPPSGGPLGNEQFF

j_gene: TRBJ2-3
d_gene: TRBD2
v_gene: TRBV18
CDR3aa: CASSRGLARATDTQYF

j_gene: TRBJ1-1
d_gene: TRBD1
v_gene: TRBV7-8
CDR3aa: CASSRLRGETEAFF

j_gene: TRBJ1-2
d_gene: TRBD1
v_gene: TRBV29-1
CDR3aa: CSAGQGTYGYTF

j_gene: TRBJ2-5
d_gene: -
v_gene: TRBV21-1
CDR3aa: CASRDSGVEETQYF

j_gene: TRBJ1-1
d_gene: -
v_gene: TRBV4-1
CDR3aa: CASSQDRGNTEAFF

j_gene: TRBJ2-3
d_gene: -
v_gene: TRBV5-1
CDR3aa: CASSPTGGGTDTQYF

j_gene: TRBJ2-3
d_gene: TRBD1
v_gene: TRBV2
CDR3aa: CASRESTGQGGTQYF

j_gene: TRBJ1-2
d_gene: TRBD1
v_gene: TRBV9
CDR3aa: CASSVSAGGIYGYTF

j_gene: TRBJ2-1
d_gene: -
v_gene: TRBV18
CDR3aa: CASSPQSGSYNEQFF

j_gene: TRBJ1-1
d_gene: -
v_gene: TRBV15
CDR3aa: CATSRVSSRETFF

j_gene: TRBJ2-7
d_gene: -
v_gene: TRBV5-1
CDR3aa: CASSLEPNGYEQYF

j_gene: TRBJ2-2
d_gene: -
v_gene: TRBV2
CDR3aa: CASSKGRNTGELFF

j_gene: TRBJ2-1
d_gene: -
v_gene: TRBV12-5
CDR3aa: CASGLGGPYNEQFF

j_gene: TRBJ1-1
d_gene: TRBD1
v_gene: TRBV27
CDR3aa: CASSLVSGGRSNTEAFF

j_gene: TRBJ1-2
d_gene: TRBD1
v_gene: TRBV6-5
CDR3aa: CASTSGTGIYGYTF

j_gene: TRBJ1-1
d_gene: -
v_gene: TRBV11-2
CDR3aa: CASSLVGDPHGEAFF

j_gene: TRBJ2-1
d_gene: TRBD1
v_gene: TRBV7-9
CDR3aa: CASSSPGTGNHEQFF

j_gene: TRBJ2-7
d_gene: TRBD2
v_gene: TRBV5-5
CDR3aa: CASSFLAGGRSYEQYF

j_gene: TRBJ2-2
d_gene: TRBD2
v_gene: TRBV10-3
CDR3aa: CAISDRLAGTGELFF

j_gene: TRBJ2-3
d_gene: -
v_gene: TRBV5-1
CDR3aa: CASSLGVETDTQYF

j_gene: TRBJ2-1
d_gene: TRBD2
v_gene: TRBV7-9
CDR3aa: CASSFGEGEQFF

j_gene: TRBJ2-3
d_gene: TRBD1
v_gene: TRBV5-1
CDR3aa: CASRRDREDTQYF

j_gene: TRBJ2-2
d_gene: TRBD2
v_gene: TRBV6-6
CDR3aa: CASRGLAGRGGELFF

j_gene: TRBJ2-1
d_gene: -
v_gene: TRBV4-1
CDR3aa: CASSQTGQGGTDEQFF

j_gene: TRBJ2-1
d_gene: TRBD2
v_gene: TRBV29-1
CDR3aa: CSVESSGGAVREQFF

j_gene: TRBJ1-2
d_gene: -
v_gene: TRBV7-2
CDR3aa: CASSSRGRSGGGYTF

j_gene: TRBJ1-5
d_gene: TRBD1
v_gene: TRBV7-9
CDR3aa: CASSPDRGSNQPQHF

j_gene: TRBJ2-7
d_gene: TRBD1
v_gene: TRBV7-9
CDR3aa: CASSFGQGVNDEQYF

j_gene: TRBJ2-7
d_gene: TRBD2
v_gene: TRBV7-2
CDR3aa: CASSGITGGPSSYEQYF

j_gene: TRBJ2-2
d_gene: -
v_gene: TRBV6-1
CDR3aa: CASSIGGLNTGELFF

j_gene: TRBJ2-7
d_gene: TRBD1
v_gene: TRBV7-9
CDR3aa: CASSPYNRDSYEQYF

j_gene: TRBJ1-2
d_gene: -
v_gene: TRBV5-4
CDR3aa: CASSRSEGGSGGYTF

j_gene: TRBJ2-2
d_gene: -
v_gene: TRBV2
CDR3aa: CASSVQGAGELFF

j_gene: TRBJ1-2
d_gene: -
v_gene: TRBV6-5
CDR3aa: CASSRSSNYGYTF

j_gene: TRBJ1-4
d_gene: TRBD1
v_gene: TRBV7-8
CDR3aa: CASSQKPTGLSEKLFF

j_gene: TRBJ1-6
d_gene: TRBD1
v_gene: TRBV19
CDR3aa: CASSRVLGQGASSPLHF

j_gene: TRBJ1-6
d_gene: TRBD1
v_gene: TRBV5-1
CDR3aa: CASSLGTGSHNSPLHF

j_gene: TRBJ2-3
d_gene: TRBD2
v_gene: TRBV13
CDR3aa: CASSSGLAGGFGDTQYF

j_gene: TRBJ2-7
d_gene: -
v_gene: TRBV4-1
CDR3aa: CASSPPGTGRYEQYF

j_gene: TRBJ1-1
d_gene: -
v_gene: TRBV27
CDR3aa: CASSLGSFRTEAFF

j_gene: TRBJ1-2
d_gene: TRBD1
v_gene: TRBV5-4
CDR3aa: CASSRWGQGHGYTF

j_gene: TRBJ2-1
d_gene: -
v_gene: TRBV4-3
CDR3aa: CASSQDPMGGGGDEQFF

j_gene: TRBJ1-5
d_gene: -
v_gene: TRBV10-3
CDR3aa: CAISDRRGTNQPQHF

j_gene: TRBJ1-5
d_gene: -
v_gene: TRBV5-5
CDR3aa: CASSQYQGLNQPQHF

j_gene: TRBJ2-3
d_gene: TRBD2
v_gene: TRBV7-2
CDR3aa: CASSFLSGGRGDTQYF

j_gene: TRBJ1-2
d_gene: -
v_gene: TRBV9
CDR3aa: CASSVDPQGSGGYTF